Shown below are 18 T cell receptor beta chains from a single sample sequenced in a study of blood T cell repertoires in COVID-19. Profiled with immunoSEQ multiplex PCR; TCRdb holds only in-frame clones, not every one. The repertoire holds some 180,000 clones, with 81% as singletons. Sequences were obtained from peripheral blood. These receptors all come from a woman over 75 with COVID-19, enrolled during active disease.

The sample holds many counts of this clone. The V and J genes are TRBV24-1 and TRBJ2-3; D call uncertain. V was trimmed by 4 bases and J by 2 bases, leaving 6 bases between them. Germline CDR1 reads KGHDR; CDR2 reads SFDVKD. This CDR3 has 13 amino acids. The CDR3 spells CATSDSYTDTQYF. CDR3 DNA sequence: TGTGCCACCAGTGACTCCTACACAGATACGCAGTATTTT.

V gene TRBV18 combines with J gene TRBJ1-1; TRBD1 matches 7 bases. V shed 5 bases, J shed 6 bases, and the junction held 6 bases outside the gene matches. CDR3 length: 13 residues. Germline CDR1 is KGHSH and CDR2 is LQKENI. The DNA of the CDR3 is TGTGCCAGCTCATCATCGGGACAGTCTGAAGCTTTCTTT. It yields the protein CASSSSGQSEAFF.

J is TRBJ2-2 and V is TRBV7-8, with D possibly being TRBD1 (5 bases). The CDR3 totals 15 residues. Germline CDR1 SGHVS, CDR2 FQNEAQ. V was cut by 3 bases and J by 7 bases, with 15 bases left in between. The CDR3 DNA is TGTGCCAGCAGCTTGTCAGGGCAATCTCACGGGGAGCTGTTTTTT. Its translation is CASSLSGQSHGELFF.

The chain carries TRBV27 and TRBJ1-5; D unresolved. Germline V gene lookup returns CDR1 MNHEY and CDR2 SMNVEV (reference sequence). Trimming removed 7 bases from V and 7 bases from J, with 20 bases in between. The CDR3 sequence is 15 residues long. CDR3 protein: CASMGLSGLNQPQHF. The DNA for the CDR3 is TGTGCCAGCATGGGTTTGAGCGGGTTGAACCAGCCCCAGCATTTT.

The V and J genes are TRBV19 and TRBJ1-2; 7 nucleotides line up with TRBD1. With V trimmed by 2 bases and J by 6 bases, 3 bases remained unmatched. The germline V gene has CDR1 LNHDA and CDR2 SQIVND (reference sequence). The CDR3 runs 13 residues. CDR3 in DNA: TGTGCCAGTAGTATACAAAGGGGGCATGGCTACACCTTC. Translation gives CASSIQRGHGYTF.

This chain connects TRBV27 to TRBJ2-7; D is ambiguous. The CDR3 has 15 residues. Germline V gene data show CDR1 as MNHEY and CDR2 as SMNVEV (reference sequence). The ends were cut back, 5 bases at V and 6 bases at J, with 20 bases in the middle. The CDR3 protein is CASSPSWAGQAEQYF. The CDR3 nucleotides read TGTGCCAGCAGTCCCTCGTGGGCAGGTCAAGCCGAGCAGTACTTC.

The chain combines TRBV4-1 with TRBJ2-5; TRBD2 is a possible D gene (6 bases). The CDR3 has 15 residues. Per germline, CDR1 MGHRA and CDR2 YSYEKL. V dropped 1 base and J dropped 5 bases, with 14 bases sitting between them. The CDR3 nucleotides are TGCGCCAGCAGCCAAGGGATGATGAGCGGGGAGACCCAGTACTTC. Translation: CASSQGMMSGETQYF.

CDR3 loop: CASSQGPGQLFF. DNA of the CDR3: TGTGCCAGCAGCCAAGGTCCAGGGCAACTGTTTTTT. The chain recombines TRBV3-1 (or the pseudogene TRBV3-2) with TRBJ2-2; D perhaps matches TRBD1 (5 bases). Trimming shortened V by 1 base and J by 14 bases, and 11 bases separated the two germline ends. The CDR3 sequence is 12 residues long. Germline V gives CDR1 LGHDT, CDR2 YNNKEL (reference sequence).

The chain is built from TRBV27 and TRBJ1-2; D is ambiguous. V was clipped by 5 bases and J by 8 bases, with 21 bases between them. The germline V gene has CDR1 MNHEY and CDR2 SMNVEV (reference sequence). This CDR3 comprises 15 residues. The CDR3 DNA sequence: TGTGCCAGCAGTCCCCAACCGGGTTCGAGAAACGGCTACACCTTC. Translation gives CASSPQPGSRNGYTF.

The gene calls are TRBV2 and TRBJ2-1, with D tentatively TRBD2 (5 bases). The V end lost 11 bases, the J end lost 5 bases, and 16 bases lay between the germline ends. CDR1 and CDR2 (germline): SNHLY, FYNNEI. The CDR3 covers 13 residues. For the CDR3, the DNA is TGTGCCTGCTCTTGGGAGTCGCACAATGAGCAGTTCTTC. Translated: CACSWESHNEQFF.

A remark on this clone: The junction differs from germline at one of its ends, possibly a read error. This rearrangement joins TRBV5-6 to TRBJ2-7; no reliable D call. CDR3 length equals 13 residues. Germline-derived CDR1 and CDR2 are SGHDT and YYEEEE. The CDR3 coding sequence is TGTGCCAGCAGCCCCCACAGCTCCTTCGAGCAGTACTTC. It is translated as CASSPHSSFEQYF.

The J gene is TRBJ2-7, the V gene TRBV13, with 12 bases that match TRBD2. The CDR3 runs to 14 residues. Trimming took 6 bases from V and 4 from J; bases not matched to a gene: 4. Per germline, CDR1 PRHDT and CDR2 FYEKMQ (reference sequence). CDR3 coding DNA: TGTGCCAGCAGTCTAGGACTAGCGGGATACGAGCAGTACTTC. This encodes CASSLGLAGYEQYF.

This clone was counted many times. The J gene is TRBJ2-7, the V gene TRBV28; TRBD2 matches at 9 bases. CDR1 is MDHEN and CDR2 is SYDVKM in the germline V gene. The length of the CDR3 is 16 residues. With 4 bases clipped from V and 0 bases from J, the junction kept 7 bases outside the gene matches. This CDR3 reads CASSSGLAGLSYEQYF. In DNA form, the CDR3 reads TGTGCCAGCAGTTCCGGGCTAGCGGGACTCTCCTACGAGCAGTACTTC.

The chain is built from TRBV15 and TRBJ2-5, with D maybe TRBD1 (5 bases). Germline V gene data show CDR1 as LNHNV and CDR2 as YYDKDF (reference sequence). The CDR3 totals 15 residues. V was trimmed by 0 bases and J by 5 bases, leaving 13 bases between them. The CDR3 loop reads CATSRDRASGETQYF. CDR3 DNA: TGTGCCACCAGCAGAGATAGGGCCTCAGGGGAGACCCAGTACTTC.

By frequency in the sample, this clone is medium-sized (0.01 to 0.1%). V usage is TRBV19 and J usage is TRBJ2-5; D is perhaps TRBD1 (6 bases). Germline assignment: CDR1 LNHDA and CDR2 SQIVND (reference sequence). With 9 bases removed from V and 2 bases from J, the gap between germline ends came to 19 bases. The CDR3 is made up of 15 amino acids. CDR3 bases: TGTGCCAGCTCGACAGGACTCAACCAACAAGAGACCCAGTACTTC. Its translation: CASSTGLNQQETQYF.

The CDR3 reads CASSRTWRWSSAPSYNEQFF. In DNA, the CDR3 is TGCGCCAGCAGCCGGACGTGGAGGTGGAGCTCGGCACCCTCCTACAATGAGCAGTTCTTC. V usage is TRBV4-3 and J usage is TRBJ2-1; D is perhaps TRBD2 (5 bases). V lost 4 bases, J lost 0 bases, and 25 bases lay in between. From germline, CDR1 is LGHNA and CDR2 YSLEER. The CDR3 extends over 20 amino acids.

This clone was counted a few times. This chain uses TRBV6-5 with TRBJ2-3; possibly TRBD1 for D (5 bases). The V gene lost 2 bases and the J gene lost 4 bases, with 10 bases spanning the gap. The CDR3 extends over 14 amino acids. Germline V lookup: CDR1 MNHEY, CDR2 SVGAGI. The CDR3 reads CASSYGQGADTQYF. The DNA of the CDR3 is TGTGCCAGCAGTTACGGGCAGGGCGCAGATACGCAGTATTTT.

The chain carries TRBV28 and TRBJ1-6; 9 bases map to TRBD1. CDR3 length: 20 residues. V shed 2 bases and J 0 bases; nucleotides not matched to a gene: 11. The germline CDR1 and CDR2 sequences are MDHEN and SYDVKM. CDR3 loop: CASSLPGTGQWSSYNSPLHF. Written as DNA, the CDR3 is TGTGCCAGCAGTTTACCAGGGACAGGGCAATGGAGCTCCTATAATTCACCCCTCCACTTT.